A single sample is the source of the 32 T cell receptor beta chains below, sequenced in a study of T cells in Graves' hyperthyroidism and ophthalmopathy (dated by TCRdb to between 2018 and 2020). The library was prepared using multiplex PCR. The listed sequencing device is Illumina HiSeq 2000. The TCR beta CDR3 regions were amplified from RNA transcripts. The first round of RT-PCR for the TCR CDR3 was performed with the HTBI primer set and the Qiagen OneStep RT-PCR kit. TCRdb reprocessed the public reads (quality trimming at Q25 with fastp, clone calling with MiXCR) and kept in-frame beta chains. Rows with a matching CDR3 protein are joined into one entry that keeps the most common DNA and genes. This sample gives about 570,000 distinct CDR3 sequences in total; 35% to 55% of them show up just once. The ten largest clones capture roughly 20% of the sample. Sequencing used peripheral blood or thyroid tissue (not recorded which). The receptors stem from an adult woman with Graves' disease, either hyperthyroidism or ophthalmopathy (not recorded which).

In nucleotides, the CDR3 is TGCAGCTTAGCGGGATTCTCCTACGAGCAGTACTTC. It is translated as CSLAGFSYEQYF. V is TRBV29-1 and J is TRBJ2-7; 8 bases align to TRBD2. The CDR3 is made up of 12 amino acids. Per germline, CDR1 SQVTM and CDR2 ANQGSEA. The V and J ends lost 8 bases and 0 bases, in that order; junction bases with no gene match: 3.

This chain uses TRBV15 with TRBJ2-5; D perhaps matches TRBD1 (7 bases). Trimming took 7 bases from V and 5 from J, leaving 14 bases between them. The CDR3 has 13 residues. Germline V lookup: CDR1 LNHNV, CDR2 YYDKDF (reference sequence). The DNA for the CDR3 is TGTGCCACCAATGGAGGGGGCTGGGAGACCCAGTACTTC. Its protein is CATNGGGWETQYF.

On this clonotype: One junction end disagrees with the germline gene, perhaps due to a read error. The CDR3 loop is CSVAQTYERYF. CDR3 in DNA: TGCAGCGTTGCCCAGACCTACGAGCGGTACTTC. This chain connects TRBV29-1 to TRBJ2-7; the D is unclear. There are 11 residues in the CDR3. CDR1 SQVTM and CDR2 ANQGSEA come from the germline V gene.

This clonotype was observed many times. The chain uses TRBV4-1 and TRBJ1-2; 9 bases agree with TRBD1. The ends lost 0 bases at V and 6 bases at J; junction bases unmatched: 5. Germline-derived CDR1 and CDR2 are MGHRA and YSYEKL. The CDR3 is 15 amino acids. The CDR3 DNA follows: TGCGCCAGCAGCCAAGAAAAACGGGACAGGGATGGCTACACCTTC. Its protein product is CASSQEKRDRDGYTF.

The chain recombines TRBV6-4 with TRBJ2-7; unclear D gene. The CDR3 spans 12 residues. V gave up 8 bases and J gave up 3 bases, with 11 bases separating them. Germline V gives CDR1 MRHNA, CDR2 SNTAGT. CDR3 sequence: CASYTPYYEQYF. For the CDR3, the DNA is TGTGCCAGCTACACACCTTACTACGAGCAGTACTTC.

The V call is TRBV20-1, the J call TRBJ1-5; D unresolved. The CDR3 consists of 12 residues. V was trimmed by 5 bases and J by 6 bases, leaving 11 bases between them. Germline CDR1 and CDR2: DFQATT and SNEGSKA (reference sequence). The CDR3 DNA is TGCAGTGCTCAACCCCCAACTCAGCCCCAGCATTTT. It is translated as CSAQPPTQPQHF.

This clonotype was picked up many times. This rearrangement joins TRBV7-9 to TRBJ2-7, with unresolved D. Germline-derived CDR1 and CDR2 are SEHNR and FQNEAQ (reference sequence). Trimming pared 4 bases from V and 3 bases from J, leaving 10 bases between. The CDR3 runs 13 residues. The CDR3 DNA sequence: TGTGCCAGCAGCTCCGTCGACGGCTACGAGCAGTACTTC. It codes for CASSSVDGYEQYF.

The chain joins TRBV10-1 to TRBJ2-5; 9 positions agree with TRBD2. This CDR3 has 17 amino acids. Trimming at V came to 0 bases and at J to 5 bases, leaving 10 bases not matched to a gene. Germline-derived CDR1 and CDR2 are WNHNN and SYGVQD (reference sequence). The CDR3 loop is CASSESFPGLAWETQYF. CDR3 DNA sequence: TGCGCCAGCAGTGAGTCCTTCCCGGGACTAGCTTGGGAGACCCAGTACTTC.

This clonotype appeared many times. V usage is TRBV7-8 and J usage is TRBJ1-1; D is uncertain. Germline loops: CDR1 SGHVS, CDR2 FQNEAQ. The CDR3 has 14 amino acids. Trimming took 5 bases from V and 4 from J, leaving 14 bases between them. The CDR3 DNA sequence: TGTGCCAGCAGCCCCCACCAACTTATCACTGAAGCTTTCTTT. Translation: CASSPHQLITEAFF.

V and J are TRBV10-3 and TRBJ2-6; D uncertain. The CDR3 has 14 residues. Germline CDR1 is ENHRY and CDR2 is SYGVKD. Trimming left V 8 bases short and J 0 bases short, with 8 bases between. The CDR3 DNA reads TGTGCCATCCGAGCCAGCTCTGGGGCCAACGTCCTGACTTTC. It encodes CAIRASSGANVLTF.

The V gene is TRBV10-3, the J gene TRBJ1-5; unclear D gene. Germline assignment: CDR1 ENHRY and CDR2 SYGVKD. V gave up 0 bases and J gave up 2 bases, with 14 bases separating them. The CDR3 loop spans 17 amino acids. CDR3 amino acids: CAISESTGFVRNQPQHF. The DNA of the CDR3 is TGTGCCATCAGTGAGTCGACGGGTTTTGTCCGCAATCAGCCCCAGCATTTT.

This clonotype was seen repeatedly, ten times or more. The chain couples TRBV19 to TRBJ1-4, with D tentatively TRBD1 (6 bases). Deletions cut 9 bases from V and 5 bases from J, with 22 bases between. Germline V CDR1 and CDR2: LNHDA, SQIVND (reference sequence). The CDR3 sequence is 16 residues long. DNA of the CDR3: TGTGCCAGCTCCACAGGGTTTATTCGACGGAATGAAAAACTGTTTTTT. Protein product: CASSTGFIRRNEKLFF.

The table lists this clonotype with many counts. This rearrangement joins TRBV29-1 to TRBJ2-7; 10 bases line up with TRBD1. V dropped 1 base and J dropped 6; count of bases not matched to a gene: 6. The CDR3 loop spans 14 amino acids. CDR1 is SQVTM, CDR2 ANQGSEA, per germline. Here the CDR3 DNA reads TGCAGCGTTGAAGTGGGACAGGGGAGTGGCGAGCAGTACTTC. The encoded protein is CSVEVGQGSGEQYF.

The V call is TRBV7-2, the J call TRBJ1-5; D is uncertain. V lost 1 base, J lost 5 bases, and 9 bases lay in between. CDR1 is SGHTA, CDR2 FQGNSA, per germline. This CDR3 is 14 amino acids long. Here the CDR3 reads CASSLDYGYQPQHF. The CDR3 DNA follows: TGTGCCAGCAGCTTAGATTATGGGTATCAGCCCCAGCATTTT.

V and J are TRBV19 and TRBJ1-1, with a tentative D call TRBD1 (6 bases). From germline, CDR1 is LNHDA and CDR2 SQIVND (reference sequence). Trimming cost V 6 bases and J 4 bases, with 12 bases left between them. The CDR3 totals 13 residues. The CDR3 DNA reads TGTGCCAGTAGACAGGGTCAGGGCACTGAAGCTTTCTTT. Encoded protein: CASRQGQGTEAFF.

This chain connects TRBV29-1 to TRBJ1-4, with TRBD1 matching 10 bases. J was trimmed by 7 bases and V by 6 bases; bases with no gene match: 14. Germline-derived CDR1 and CDR2 are SQVTM and ANQGSEA. This CDR3 is built from 16 residues. CDR3 region: CSVARRTGGSGEKLFF. The CDR3 DNA sequence: TGCAGCGTGGCCCGGCGGACAGGGGGTTCGGGTGAAAAACTGTTTTTT.

This clonotype was counted ten times or more. CDR3 sequence reads: CASSGRTGAEQYF. CDR3 DNA sequence: TGTGCCAGCAGTGGCCGGACAGGGGCCGAGCAGTACTTC. The chain combines TRBV6-1 with TRBJ2-7; 9 bases agree with TRBD1. The CDR3 runs to 13 residues. The germline gives CDR1 MNHNS, CDR2 SASEGT. The junction had 4 bases not matched to a gene; V was cut back by 4 bases and J by 6 bases.

This clonotype was counted many times. The chain recombines TRBV18 with TRBJ1-4; D is unresolved. Germline loops: CDR1 KGHSH, CDR2 LQKENI. Trimming stripped 3 bases from V and 5 bases from J, with 7 bases between. The CDR3 contains 13 residues. The CDR3 region has the DNA TGTGCCAGCTCACCGGAGTCGAATGAAAAACTGTTTTTT. This gives the protein CASSPESNEKLFF.

This sequence joins TRBV7-9 and TRBJ2-7; maybe TRBD1 (5 bases). CDR1 and CDR2 from the germline V gene are SEHNR and FQNEAQ (reference sequence). The CDR3 has 14 residues. The V gene lost 7 bases and the J gene lost 2 bases, with 15 bases spanning the gap. The chain's CDR3 is CASTSYDSTYEQYF. As DNA, the CDR3 is TGTGCCAGCACCTCTTATGACAGCACCTACGAGCAGTACTTC.

This clonotype was counted at least ten times. The chain couples TRBV11-2 to TRBJ2-2; D remains unclear. Germline V lookup: CDR1 SGHAT, CDR2 FQNNGV. V dropped 6 bases and J dropped 6 bases, with 14 bases sitting between them. This CDR3 region has 14 residues. CDR3 sequence reads: CASRTIKESGELFF. The CDR3 nucleotides read TGTGCCAGCAGGACAATCAAGGAGTCCGGGGAGCTGTTTTTT. Full variable domain (missing parts from reference TRBV11-2 and TRBJ2-2): EAGVAQSPRYKIIEKRQSVAFWCNPISGHATLYWYQQILGQGPKLLIQFQNNGVVDDSQLPKDRFSAERLKGVDSTLKIQPAKLEDSAVYLCASRTIKESGELFFGEGSRLTVL.

This chain connects TRBV7-9 to TRBJ2-7, with D maybe TRBD1 (6 bases). CDR1 is SEHNR, CDR2 FQNEAQ, per germline (reference sequence). The CDR3 consists of 15 residues. With 6 bases removed from V and 3 bases from J, the gap between germline ends came to 18 bases. The CDR3 region has the DNA TGTGCCAGCAGTCCTGACAGCCGGGACATCTACGAGCAGTACTTC. The encoded protein is CASSPDSRDIYEQYF. Full variable domain (missing parts from reference TRBV7-9 and TRBJ2-7): DTGVSQNPRHKITKRGQNVTFRCDPISEHNRLYWYRQTLGQGPEFLTYFQNEAQLEKSRLLSDRFSAERPKGSFSTLEIQRTEQGDSAMYLCASSPDSRDIYEQYFGPGTRLTVT.

Only a few counts were recorded for this clonotype. Because the CDR3 is missing its conserved closing phenylalanine or tryptophan, this is likely a read error. The limits of the CDR3 on the DNA are not certain, so only TCRdb's listed CDR3 is given. This rearrangement joins TRBV10-3 to TRBJ1-5. Germline V gene sequence: CDR1 ENHRY, CDR2 SYGVKD. The CDR3 is 9 residues long, ends included. CDR3 loop: CAISLDPSY.

Concerning this clonotype: Since no conserved phenylalanine or tryptophan closes the CDR3, a read error is the likely cause. The limits of the CDR3 on the DNA are not certain, so only TCRdb's listed CDR3 is given. This chain uses TRBV5-5 with TRBJ1-1; the table's D gene call, TRBD1, was not cross checked with the DNA. The CDR3 totals 11 residues, both ends included. Germline CDR1 is SGHKS and CDR2 is YYEKEE (reference sequence). The CDR3 is CASSLERRGYY.

The chain has TRBV20-1 and TRBJ2-7; TRBD2 matches at 8 bases. V lost 0 bases, J lost 12 bases, and 4 bases stayed unmatched. Looked up from germline, CDR1 is DFQATT and CDR2 is SNEGSKA (reference sequence). The CDR3 has 11 amino acids. CDR3 sequence: CSARDRLAGYF. CDR3 coding DNA: TGCAGTGCTAGAGATCGGCTAGCGGGGTACTTC.

This clonotype was seen repeatedly, ten times or more. The rearrangement links TRBV4-1 to TRBJ1-3, with D maybe TRBD1 (6 bases). The CDR3 is 14 residues long. V was trimmed by 2 bases and J by 4 bases, leaving 9 bases between them. Looked up from germline, CDR1 is MGHRA and CDR2 is YSYEKL. CDR3 nucleotide sequence: TGCGCCAGCAGCCAACCGGGACAAGGAAACACCATATATTTT. Its translation is CASSQPGQGNTIYF.

This clonotype was seen more than once but under ten times. At one boundary the junction diverges from the germline segment, which might be a read error. The gene calls are TRBV5-1 and TRBJ1-5; TRBD1 aligns across 7 bases. The CDR3 has 15 residues. Germline values: CDR1 SGHRS, CDR2 YFSETQ. CDR3 nucleotide sequence: TGTGCCAGCAGTTGGACAGGCGATAGCAATCAGCCCCAGCATTTT. This gives the protein CASSWTGDSNQPQHF.

This clonotype appeared many times. V usage is TRBV7-2 and J usage is TRBJ2-7; either TRBD1 or TRBD2 may fit D (6 bases each). This CDR3 comprises 14 residues. Per the germline V gene, CDR1 is SGHTA and CDR2 is FQGNSA. V was trimmed by 5 bases and J by 0 bases, leaving 11 bases between them. DNA for the CDR3: TGTGCCAGCAGCCCGAGGGGGGCCTCCTACGAGCAGTACTTC. Translating it yields CASSPRGASYEQYF. The full variable domain, its missing parts supplied by reference TRBV7-2 and TRBJ2-7, is GAGVSQSPSNKVTEKGKDVELRCDPISGHTALYWYRQSLGQGLEFLIYFQGNSAPDKSGLPSDRFSAERTGGSVSTLTIQRTQQEDSAVYLCASSPRGASYEQYFGPGTRLTVT.

This clonotype has a count of ten or more. This chain connects TRBV7-9 to TRBJ1-1, with a tentative D call TRBD1 (5 bases). Between the trimmed V and J ends, which lost 2 bases and 13 bases, there was a span of 14 bases. Germline CDR1 is SEHNR and CDR2 is FQNEAQ (reference sequence). The CDR3 totals 12 residues. This CDR3 reads CASSLNYRKVFF. The CDR3 nucleotides read TGTGCCAGCAGCTTAAATTACAGGAAGGTTTTCTTT.

The chain couples TRBV5-6 to TRBJ2-7; no firm D call. Between the trimmed V and J ends, which lost 2 bases and 3 bases, there was a span of 9 bases. The CDR3 sequence is 13 residues long. The germline V gene has CDR1 SGHDT and CDR2 YYEEEE. The CDR3 here is CASSFINGYEQYF. Here the CDR3 DNA reads TGTGCCAGCAGCTTCATCAACGGCTACGAGCAGTACTTC. Using reference TRBV5-6 and TRBJ2-7 for the parts outside the CDR3, the full variable domain is DAGVTQSPTHLIKTRGQQVTLRCSPKSGHDTVSWYQQALGQGPQFIFQYYEEEERQRGNFPDRFSGHQFPNYSSELNVNALLLGDSALYLCASSFINGYEQYFGPGTRLTVT.

The chain employs TRBV7-9 and TRBJ1-5; D may be TRBD1 (5 bases). V lost 3 bases to trimming and J lost 5 bases, with 11 bases between them. The V gene's germline CDR1 is SEHNR and CDR2 FQNEAQ (reference sequence). The CDR3 spans 14 residues. CDR3 sequence: CASSLGRIDQPQHF. CDR3 bases: TGTGCCAGCAGCTTGGGACGGATAGATCAGCCCCAGCATTTT.

The chain is built from TRBV2 and TRBJ1-2; weak D call: TRBD1 (5 bases). Trimming left V 4 bases short and J 6 bases short, with 12 bases between. Germline values: CDR1 SNHLY, CDR2 FYNNEI. The CDR3 spans 13 residues. CDR3 amino acids: CASSVDSDHGYTF. CDR3 DNA sequence: TGTGCCAGCAGTGTTGACAGTGACCATGGCTACACCTTC. The variable domain in full, with the rest retrieved from reference TRBV2 and TRBJ1-2, is EPEVTQTPSHQVTQMGQEVILRCVPISNHLYFYWYRQILGQKVEFLVSFYNNEISEKSEIFDDQFSVERPDGSNFTLKIRSTKLEDSAMYFCASSVDSDHGYTFGSGTRLTVV.

On this clonotype itself: With a much larger clone just one base away, this may be a read error. The CDR3 DNA is TGTGCCAGCAGCTTGGGGGGACTAGCGGGGCGAACCGAGCAGTACTTC. Translated: CASSLGGLAGRTEQYF. This chain uses TRBV5-4 with TRBJ2-7, with 13 positions matching TRBD2. The CDR3 is 16 residues long. The V segment lost 0 bases and the J segment 6 bases; nucleotides outside the gene matches: 6. The germline V gene has CDR1 SGHNT and CDR2 YYREEE (reference sequence). The full variable domain, in which reference TRBV5-4 and TRBJ2-7 provide the parts outside the CDR3, is ETGVTQSPTHLIKTRGQQVTLRCSSQSGHNTVSWYQQALGQGPQFIFQYYREEENGRGNFPPRFSGLQFPNYSSELNVNALELDDSALYLCASSLGGLAGRTEQYFGPGTRLTVT.